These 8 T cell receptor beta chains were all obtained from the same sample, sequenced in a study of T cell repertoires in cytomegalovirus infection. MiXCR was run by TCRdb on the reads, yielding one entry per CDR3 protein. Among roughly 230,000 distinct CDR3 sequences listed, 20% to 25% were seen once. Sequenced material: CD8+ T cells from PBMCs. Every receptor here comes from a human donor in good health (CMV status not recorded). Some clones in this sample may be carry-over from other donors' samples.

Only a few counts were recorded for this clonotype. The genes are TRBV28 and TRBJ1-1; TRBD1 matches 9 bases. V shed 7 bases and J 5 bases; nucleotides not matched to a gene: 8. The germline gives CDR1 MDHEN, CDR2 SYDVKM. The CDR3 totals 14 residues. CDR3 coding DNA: TGTGCCAGCACCCACGACAGGGGGGGGACTGAAGCTTTCTTT. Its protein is CASTHDRGGTEAFF.

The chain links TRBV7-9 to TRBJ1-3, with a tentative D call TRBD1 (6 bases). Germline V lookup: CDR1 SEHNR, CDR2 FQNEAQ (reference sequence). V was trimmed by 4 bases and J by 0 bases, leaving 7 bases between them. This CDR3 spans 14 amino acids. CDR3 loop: CASSSDSSGNTIYF. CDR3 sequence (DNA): TGTGCCAGCAGCTCGGACAGCTCTGGAAACACCATATATTTT.

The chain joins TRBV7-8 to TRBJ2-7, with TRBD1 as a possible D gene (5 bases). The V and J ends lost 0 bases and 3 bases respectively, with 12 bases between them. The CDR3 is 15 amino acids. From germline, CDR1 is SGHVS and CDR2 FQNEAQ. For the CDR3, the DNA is TGTGCCAGCAGCTTAGCTAGGACACCCCACTACGAGCAGTACTTC. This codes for CASSLARTPHYEQYF.

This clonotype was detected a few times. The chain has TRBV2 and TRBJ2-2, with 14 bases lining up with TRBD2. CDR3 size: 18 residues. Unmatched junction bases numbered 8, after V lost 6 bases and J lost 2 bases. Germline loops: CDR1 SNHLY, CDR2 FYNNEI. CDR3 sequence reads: CASSGLTSGGANTGELFF. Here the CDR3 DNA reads TGTGCCAGCAGCGGATTGACTAGCGGGGGGGCCAACACCGGGGAGCTGTTTTTT.

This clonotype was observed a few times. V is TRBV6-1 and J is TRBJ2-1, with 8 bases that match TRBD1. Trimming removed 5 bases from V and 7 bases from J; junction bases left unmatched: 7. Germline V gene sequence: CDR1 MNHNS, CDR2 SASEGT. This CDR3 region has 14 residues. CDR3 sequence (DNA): TGTGCCAGCAGTCCCCGACAGGGGAATAATGAGCAGTTCTTC. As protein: CASSPRQGNNEQFF.

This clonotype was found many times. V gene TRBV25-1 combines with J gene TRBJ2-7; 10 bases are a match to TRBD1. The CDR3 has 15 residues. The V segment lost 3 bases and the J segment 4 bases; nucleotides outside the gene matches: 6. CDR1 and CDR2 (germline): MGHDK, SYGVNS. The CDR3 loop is CASSDAGQGVYEQYF. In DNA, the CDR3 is TGTGCCAGCAGTGATGCCGGACAGGGGGTATACGAGCAGTACTTC.

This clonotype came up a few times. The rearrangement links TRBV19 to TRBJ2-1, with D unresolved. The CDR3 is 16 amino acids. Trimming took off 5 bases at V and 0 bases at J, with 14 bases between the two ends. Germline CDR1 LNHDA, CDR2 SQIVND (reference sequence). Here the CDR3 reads CASSALQINSYNEQFF. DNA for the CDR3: TGTGCCAGTAGTGCCCTCCAGATTAACTCCTACAATGAGCAGTTCTTC.

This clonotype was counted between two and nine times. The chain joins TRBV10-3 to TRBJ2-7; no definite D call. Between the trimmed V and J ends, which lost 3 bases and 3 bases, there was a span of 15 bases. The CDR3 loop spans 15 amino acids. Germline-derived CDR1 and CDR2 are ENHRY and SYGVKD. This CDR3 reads CAISDPDPRNYEQYF. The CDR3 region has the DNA TGTGCCATCAGTGACCCGGACCCTCGCAACTACGAGCAGTACTTC.